This T cell receptor (beta chain) was sequenced for a study of T cells in Graves' hyperthyroidism and ophthalmopathy. Germline CDR1 is LGHDT and CDR2 is YNNKEL (reference sequence). Trimming stripped 0 bases from V and 6 bases from J, with 6 bases between. This CDR3 comprises 13 residues. Template material for amplifying TCR beta CDR3 regions consisted of RNA transcripts. During a first-round RT-PCR of the TCR CDR3, the HTBI primer set was used. TCRdb reprocessed the multiplex PCR reads via MiXCR and lists one record per CDR3 protein. The table shows roughly 650,000 distinct CDR3 sequences, with around 16% occurring only once.

The chain couples TRBV3-1 to TRBJ2-1; D is unresolved. The receptor was isolated from a woman in her thirties or forties with Graves' ophthalmopathy. Source material: blood. CDR3 nucleotides: TGTGCCAGCAGCCAAGAACCTGTCAATGAGCAGTTCTTC. Translated: CASSQEPVNEQFF.